The 30 T cell receptor beta chains presented below share a single source sample, sequenced in a study of CD8+ T cells in alopecia areata. It was cDNA, reverse transcribed from extracted RNA, that served as the sequencing template. Profiling relied on immunoSEQ multiplex PCR, and the TCRdb table lists in-frame clones only, not all of them. Altogether hundreds of thousands of clones are present, 55% to 75% being singletons, with the ten largest covering under 2%. Indicated treatment: oral pan-JAK inhibitor, 5-10 mg twice daily. The source was CD4+ T cells sorted from blood, collected at week 24, from a patient treated with tofacitinib. The receptors here all came from a human donor with alopecia areata.

The rearrangement links TRBV5-4 to TRBJ1-2; a possible D gene is TRBD1 (5 bases). The CDR3 is 15 amino acids. V was clipped by 3 bases and J by 1 base, with 13 bases between them. Germline CDR1 reads SGHNT; CDR2 reads YYREEE (reference sequence). CDR3 loop: CASSWGRDGNYGYTF. The CDR3 DNA reads TGTGCCAGCAGCTGGGGCCGGGACGGTAACTATGGCTACACCTTC.

The chain recombines TRBV10-3 with TRBJ2-7; 11 bases map to TRBD2. This CDR3 comprises 15 residues. CDR1 is ENHRY, CDR2 SYGVKD, per germline. V lost 8 bases, J lost 2 bases, and 8 bases stayed unmatched. CDR3 in amino acids: CAISASGGQAYEQYF. The CDR3 nucleotides are TGTGCCATCTCGGCTAGCGGGGGGCAGGCCTACGAGCAGTACTTC.

This chain connects TRBV18 to TRBJ2-5, with unresolved D. Germline V gene lookup returns CDR1 KGHSH and CDR2 LQKENI. V shed 2 bases and J shed 5 bases, with 6 bases lying between them. The CDR3 has 12 residues. The CDR3, as DNA: TGTGCCAGCTCACCATCGGAGGAGACCCAGTACTTC. Translation: CASSPSEETQYF.

Written as DNA, the CDR3 is TGCGCCAGCAGCCAAGATTTAAGGGGTTGGGGTCAGCCCCAGCATTTT. Protein sequence: CASSQDLRGWGQPQHF. V is TRBV4-1 and J is TRBJ1-5, with D possibly being TRBD1 (5 bases). Trimming stripped 0 bases from V and 6 bases from J, with 15 bases between. The CDR3 extends over 16 amino acids. Per the germline V gene, CDR1 is MGHRA and CDR2 is YSYEKL.

V is TRBV19 and J is TRBJ1-6; 7 bases map to TRBD1. Germline values: CDR1 LNHDA, CDR2 SQIVND (reference sequence). The V and J ends lost 11 bases and 9 bases, in that order; junction bases with no gene match: 13. The CDR3 contains 14 residues. In DNA, the CDR3 is TGTGCCGGAAGCGAGGGCAGGGACAGTTCACCCCTCCACTTT. Amino acid sequence: CAGSEGRDSSPLHF.

This clone came up a few times. The chain couples TRBV29-1 to TRBJ2-7; TRBD2 might be the D (5 bases). CDR3 size: 10 residues. Germline values: CDR1 SQVTM, CDR2 ANQGSEA. V shed 4 bases and J shed 11 bases, with 12 bases lying between them. CDR3: CSVVEGEEYF. CDR3 DNA sequence: TGCAGCGTTGTCGAGGGAGAAGAGTACTTC.

In its sample, this clone was seen a few times. Other nucleotide sequences in the sample specify the same CDR3. CDR3 sequence: CASSQAWETQYF. CDR3 nucleotide sequence: TGTGCCAGCAGCCAAGCTTGGGAGACCCAGTACTTC. The chain is built from TRBV14 and TRBJ2-5; D gene ambiguous. The V end lost 1 base, the J end lost 5 bases, and 5 bases lay between the germline ends. The CDR3 is 12 residues long. Germline V gene data show CDR1 as SGHDN and CDR2 as FVKESK.

The chain employs TRBV7-2 and TRBJ2-2; 9 nucleotides agree with TRBD2. The V segment lost 5 bases and the J segment 0 bases; nucleotides outside the gene matches: 7. CDR3 length equals 17 residues. Germline CDR1 SGHTA, CDR2 FQGNSA. The CDR3 sequence: CASSGNSGGTNTGELFF. The CDR3 DNA follows: TGTGCCAGCAGCGGTAATAGCGGGGGCACGAACACCGGGGAGCTGTTTTTT.

This clone occurred a few times. The chain recombines TRBV29-1 with TRBJ2-5; a possible D gene is TRBD1 (5 bases). V gave up 4 bases and J gave up 1 base, with 13 bases separating them. CDR1 is SQVTM, CDR2 ANQGSEA, per germline. The CDR3 loop spans 14 amino acids. CDR3 DNA: TGCAGCGTTGGGCCCAGGGTGCGCCAAGAGACCCAGTACTTC. Its protein product is CSVGPRVRQETQYF.

This sequence joins TRBV7-2 and TRBJ2-6; D tentatively fits TRBD1 or TRBD2 (6 bases each). Germline V gene sequence: CDR1 SGHTA, CDR2 FQGNSA. Trimming cost V 5 bases and J 4 bases, with 15 bases left between them. CDR3 length: 16 residues. The CDR3 loop is CASSIRRGNGANVLTF. In DNA form, the CDR3 reads TGTGCCAGCAGCATTCGGAGGGGGAACGGGGCCAACGTCCTGACTTTC. The entire variable domain, with the rest obtained from reference TRBV7-2 and TRBJ2-6, is as follows: GAGVSQSPSNKVTEKGKDVELRCDPISGHTALYWYRQSLGQGLEFLIYFQGNSAPDKSGLPSDRFSAERTGGSVSTLTIQRTQQEDSAVYLCASSIRRGNGANVLTFGAGSRLTVL.

This clone was observed a handful of times. This chain connects TRBV6-5 to TRBJ2-3; 7 nucleotides agree with TRBD1. Germline CDR1 MNHEY, CDR2 SVGAGI. The V segment lost 5 bases and the J segment 6 bases; nucleotides outside the gene matches: 8. The CDR3 contains 14 residues. The CDR3 coding sequence is TGTGCCAGCAGTCGCGACAGGGATCGGGATACGCAGTATTTT. Its protein product is CASSRDRDRDTQYF.

This chain uses TRBV28 with TRBJ2-5; D remains ambiguous. From germline, CDR1 is MDHEN and CDR2 SYDVKM. The CDR3 runs to 11 residues. V gave up 6 bases and J gave up 5 bases, with 7 bases separating them. The CDR3 loop reads CASRTKETQYF. Written as DNA, the CDR3 is TGTGCCAGCAGAACAAAGGAGACCCAGTACTTC. Supplemented by reference TRBV28 and TRBJ2-5, the full variable domain reads DVKVTQSSRYLVKRTGEKVFLECVQDMDHENMFWYRQDPGLGLRLIYFSYDVKMKEKGDIPEGYSVSREKKERFSLILESASTNQTSMYLCASRTKETQYFGPGTRLLVL.

The CDR3 reads CASSEIDRGPEQFF. CDR3 bases: TGTGCCAGCAGTGAAATCGACAGGGGCCCTGAGCAGTTCTTC. The rearrangement links TRBV6-1 to TRBJ2-1; TRBD1 agrees at 8 bases. The CDR3 covers 14 residues. Germline CDR1 and CDR2: MNHNS and SASEGT. The J segment lost 9 bases and the V segment lost 2 bases, leaving 6 bases of the junction unmatched.

This clone was detected only a few times. This CDR3 reads CASSPPGQCSSGANVLTF. The CDR3 DNA reads as TGTGCCAGCAGCCCGCCGGGACAGTGCTCATCTGGGGCCAACGTCCTGACTTTC. The gene calls are TRBV21-1 and TRBJ2-6; TRBD1 is the table's D call, not checked against the DNA. TRBV21-1 is described as a pseudogene. The CDR3 is 18 amino acids.

J is TRBJ2-3 and V is TRBV19; no firm D call. Germline assignment: CDR1 LNHDA and CDR2 SQIVND (reference sequence). The V and J ends lost 8 bases and 2 bases respectively, with 11 bases between them. The CDR3 loop spans 13 amino acids. CDR3 residues: CASAIGNTDTQYF. For the CDR3, the DNA is TGTGCCAGTGCCATTGGCAACACAGATACGCAGTATTTT. Variable domain in full (rest from reference TRBV19 and TRBJ2-3): DGGITQSPKYLFRKEGQNVTLSCEQNLNHDAMYWYRQDPGQGLRLIYYSQIVNDFQKGDIAEGYSVSREKKESFPLTVTSAQKNPTAFYLCASAIGNTDTQYFGPGTRLTVL.

The V and J genes are TRBV7-9 and TRBJ1-2, with 8 bases matching TRBD1. The germline gives CDR1 SEHNR, CDR2 FQNEAQ (reference sequence). The CDR3 contains 15 residues. Losses at the gene ends were 2 bases for V and 4 bases for J; bases not matched to a gene: 6. As DNA, the CDR3 is TGTGCCAGCAGCTTATCCGGACAGGGACCCTATGGCTACACCTTC. As protein: CASSLSGQGPYGYTF.

This clone was counted a few times. This rearrangement joins TRBV13 to TRBJ1-1, with 7 positions matching TRBD1. This CDR3 is 14 amino acids long. The V and J ends lost 6 bases and 5 bases, in that order; junction bases with no gene match: 9. Germline loops: CDR1 PRHDT, CDR2 FYEKMQ (reference sequence). The CDR3 protein is CASRRQGWGTEAFF. The CDR3 coding sequence is TGTGCCAGCAGAAGACAGGGTTGGGGAACTGAAGCTTTCTTT.

As for this clone: Other DNA sequences in this sample translate to the same CDR3. This rearrangement joins TRBV30 to TRBJ1-5; perhaps TRBD1 as D (5 bases). Germline loops: CDR1 GTSNPN, CDR2 SVGIG (reference sequence). V lost 2 bases and J 6 bases, leaving 11 bases between the germline ends. The CDR3 consists of 13 residues. The CDR3, as DNA: TGTGCCTGGAGTACCCGGGGGGTTCAGCCCCAGCATTTT. Translating gives CAWSTRGVQPQHF.

This clone has just a few counts. V is TRBV28 and J is TRBJ2-4; 9 bases are shared with TRBD1. Trimming cost V 7 bases and J 12 bases; bases outside gene matches: 7. CDR1 is MDHEN, CDR2 SYDVKM, per germline. This CDR3 has 12 amino acids. CDR3 loop: CASKDRGMYQYF. CDR3 nucleotides: TGTGCCAGCAAGGACAGGGGAATGTATCAGTACTTC.

The chain is built from TRBV5-8 and TRBJ2-7, with a possible D match to TRBD1 (5 bases). V lost 0 bases and J lost 3, with 7 bases in between. The length of the CDR3 is 13 residues. From germline, CDR1 is SGHTS and CDR2 YDEGEE. The CDR3 region is CASSLGQSYEQYF. CDR3 DNA sequence: TGTGCCAGCAGCTTGGGACAGAGCTACGAGCAGTACTTC.

The rearrangement uses TRBV11-2 and TRBJ2-7; 13 bases line up with TRBD2. This CDR3 is built from 16 residues. Germline assignment: CDR1 SGHAT and CDR2 FQNNGV. V lost 3 bases to trimming and J lost 7 bases; unmatched junction nucleotides: 9. The CDR3 DNA sequence: TGTGCCAGCAGCTTGGGACTAGCGGGGCGCCAAGGGGAGCAGTACTTC. Translation: CASSLGLAGRQGEQYF.

J is TRBJ1-2 and V is TRBV6-5, with unresolved D. This CDR3 has 14 residues. Germline lookup yields CDR1 MNHEY and CDR2 SVGAGI. V was cut by 4 bases and J by 8 bases, with 17 bases left in between. CDR3 bases: TGTGCCAGCAGTTTTGTAGGGAAAAGTAGGGGCTACACCTTC. It translates to CASSFVGKSRGYTF.

The chain combines TRBV11-2 with TRBJ2-7, with TRBD2 matching 9 bases. Germline-derived CDR1 and CDR2 are SGHAT and FQNNGV. The CDR3 spans 14 residues. Losses at the gene ends were 1 base for V and 3 bases for J; bases not matched to a gene: 1. The DNA for the CDR3 is TGTGCCAGCAGCTTAGGGCGGGGGGGCTACGAGCAGTACTTC. Translating it yields CASSLGRGGYEQYF.

The rearrangement links TRBV5-1 to TRBJ2-7, with 9 bases aligning to TRBD1. The junction had 4 bases not matched to a gene; V was cut back by 4 bases and J by 2 bases. CDR1 and CDR2 (germline): SGHRS, YFSETQ. This CDR3 spans 14 amino acids. The CDR3 here is CASSNRDRAYEQYF. In DNA, the CDR3 is TGCGCCAGCAGCAACCGGGACAGGGCCTACGAGCAGTACTTC. Full variable domain (rest looked up from reference TRBV5-1 and TRBJ2-7): KAGVTQTPRYLIKTRGQQVTLSCSPISGHRSVSWYQQTPGQGLQFLFEYFSETQRNKGNFPGRFSGRQFSNSRSEMNVSTLELGDSALYLCASSNRDRAYEQYFGPGTRLTVT.

The rearrangement uses TRBV27 and TRBJ1-4, with D possibly being TRBD1 (5 bases). V shed 8 bases and J shed 6 bases, with 16 bases lying between them. Germline assignment: CDR1 MNHEY and CDR2 SMNVEV (reference sequence). CDR3 size: 14 residues. In DNA, the CDR3 is TGTGCCAGCCAAACCTTGGGACGGGATGAAAAACTGTTTTTT. Its translation is CASQTLGRDEKLFF.

This rearrangement joins TRBV29-1 to TRBJ1-6; tentative D call: TRBD1 (5 bases). Trimming took 6 bases from V and 8 from J, leaving 14 bases between them. Germline assignment: CDR1 SQVTM and CDR2 ANQGSEA. The CDR3 is 13 residues long. This chain's CDR3 is CSVAGTGDSPLHF. DNA for the CDR3: TGCAGCGTCGCCGGGACGGGAGATTCACCCCTCCACTTT.

This clone was counted between two and nine times. The chain employs TRBV5-6 and TRBJ1-4; D gene ambiguous. Deletions cut 2 bases from V and 5 bases from J, with 7 bases between. The CDR3 has 13 residues. Germline V gene lookup returns CDR1 SGHDT and CDR2 YYEEEE. CDR3 DNA: TGTGCCAGCAGCTTATCGGGGAATGAAAAACTGTTTTTT. As protein: CASSLSGNEKLFF.

V gene TRBV29-1 combines with J gene TRBJ2-5; D is perhaps TRBD2 (5 bases). The length of the CDR3 is 16 residues. The V and J ends lost 6 bases and 4 bases respectively, with 24 bases between them. Germline-derived CDR1 and CDR2 are SQVTM and ANQGSEA. The CDR3 sequence: CSVAAGRSGYGETQYF. In DNA form, the CDR3 reads TGCAGCGTGGCAGCTGGACGAAGCGGATATGGAGAGACCCAGTACTTC.

The rearrangement links TRBV30 to TRBJ1-2, with TRBD1 identical over 8 bases. This CDR3 spans 16 amino acids. The germline V gene encodes CDR1 GTSNPN and CDR2 SVGIG (reference sequence). With 4 bases clipped from V and 5 bases from J, the junction kept 15 bases outside the gene matches. As DNA, the CDR3 is TGTGCCTGGACCCCGAGCCAGGGGGCGAGGAAGTATGGCTACACCTTC. This sequence encodes CAWTPSQGARKYGYTF.

The sample holds one count of this clone. The V gene is TRBV2, the J gene TRBJ1-5, with 7 bases that match TRBD1. The trim removed 2 bases at V and 2 bases at J, leaving 6 bases unmatched. The germline V gene has CDR1 SNHLY and CDR2 FYNNEI. The CDR3 sequence is 16 residues long. Here the CDR3 reads CASSEFTGQGNQPQHF. In DNA, the CDR3 is TGTGCCAGCAGTGAATTCACAGGACAGGGCAATCAGCCCCAGCATTTT.